The 23 T cell receptor beta chains presented below share a single source sample, sequenced in a study of PD-1 blockade in classical Hodgkin lymphoma (dated by TCRdb to 2018 to 2020). The time point label here, explained by the study, means: cycle 2 day 1 (C2D1) of nivolumab. All trial patients had relapsed after autologous stem cell transplantation, with cohorts A, B and C differing in prior brentuximab vedotin exposure. Library construction relied on the immunoSEQ multiplex PCR assay. Sourced from immuneACCESS, this table was stored by TCRdb with only in-frame sequences that have V and J called. A share of the clones is absent; for the studies checked, an unresolved V gene accounts for under half, and the remainder has no known explanation. This sample comprises about 50,000 clones, roughly 91% of them detected only once. The leading ten clones occupy under 6.5% of the sample. Here the sequenced sample was peripheral blood mononuclear cells (PBMCs), taken before the second cycle of nivolumab. The receptors come from a human donor with classical Hodgkin lymphoma.

The chain couples TRBV2 to TRBJ2-3; 9 bases fit TRBD2. Germline loops: CDR1 SNHLY, CDR2 FYNNEI. J was trimmed by 1 base and V by 3 bases; bases with no gene match: 11. CDR3 length equals 18 residues. The CDR3 bases are TGTGCCAGCAGTGAGGGTCTAGCGGGGACCCCGGGCACAGATACGCAGTATTTT. The encoded protein is CASSEGLAGTPGTDTQYF.

The sample holds one count of this clone. This chain links TRBV23-1 with TRBJ1-5, with a possible D match to TRBD1 (6 bases). TRBV23-1 is filed as an ORF, its function uncertain. The CDR3 has 18 amino acids. Trimming shortened V by 2 bases and J by 0 bases, and 17 bases separated the two germline ends. CDR3 DNA: TGCGCCAGCAGTCAAAAAAAAGGACAGCAAGATAGCAATCAGCCCCAGCATTTT. Amino acids: CASSQKKGQQDSNQPQHF.

V usage is TRBV9 and J usage is TRBJ2-3, with TRBD1 identical over 7 bases. Germline trimming cut 0 bases from V and 2 bases from J; bases unmatched to any gene: 6. This CDR3 is 16 amino acids long. Germline CDR1 is SGDLS and CDR2 is YYNGEE. The CDR3: CASSVDWDRLTDTQYF. CDR3 nucleotides: TGTGCCAGCAGCGTAGACTGGGACAGACTCACAGATACGCAGTATTTT.

The V call is TRBV5-4, the J call TRBJ2-7; weak D call: TRBD2 (6 bases). The germline V gene has CDR1 SGHNT and CDR2 YYREEE (reference sequence). The V end lost 4 bases, the J end lost 0 bases, and 14 bases lay between the germline ends. This CDR3 spans 15 amino acids. CDR3 nucleotides: TGTGCCAGCAGCAACCCTGGGGGGTTCTCCTACGAGCAGTACTTC. Amino acid sequence: CASSNPGGFSYEQYF.

The V and J genes are TRBV5-1 and TRBJ2-7; D might be TRBD1 (6 bases). This CDR3 spans 14 amino acids. Germline CDR1 SGHRS, CDR2 YFSETQ. V was pared by 4 bases and J by 1 base, with 12 bases between. The CDR3 reads CASSRDGQSYEQYF. In nucleotides, the CDR3 is TGCGCCAGCAGCCGGGACGGACAGTCCTACGAGCAGTACTTC.

The rearrangement links TRBV5-1 to TRBJ2-1, with D possibly being TRBD2 (6 bases). With 8 bases removed from V and 4 bases from J, the gap between germline ends came to 19 bases. The germline V gene has CDR1 SGHRS and CDR2 YFSETQ. CDR3 length: 15 residues. The CDR3 DNA reads as TGCGCCAGTTCCACGACGGGGGACCAATACAATGAGCAGTTCTTC. This codes for CASSTTGDQYNEQFF.

The genes are TRBV19 and TRBJ2-1; TRBD2 is a possible D gene (5 bases). Trimming took 3 bases from V and 14 from J, leaving 17 bases between them. The germline gives CDR1 LNHDA, CDR2 SQIVND (reference sequence). The CDR3 consists of 13 residues. CDR3 nucleotide sequence: TGTGCCAGTAGTATGTCCGGGAACATGAACGAGTTCTTC. This codes for CASSMSGNMNEFF.

This chain links TRBV5-1 with TRBJ1-5; D unclear. Trimming took off 4 bases at V and 3 bases at J, with 8 bases between the two ends. CDR3 size: 13 residues. Germline V gives CDR1 SGHRS, CDR2 YFSETQ. This chain's CDR3 is CASSPIPNQPQHF. The CDR3, as DNA: TGCGCCAGCAGCCCCATCCCCAATCAGCCCCAGCATTTT.

V gene TRBV4-1 combines with J gene TRBJ1-1; the D gene is possibly TRBD1 (5 bases). This CDR3 contains 14 residues. The germline V and J ends were trimmed by 0 bases and 1 base, with 6 bases remaining between them. Germline CDR1 is MGHRA and CDR2 is YSYEKL. DNA of the CDR3: TGCGCCAGCAGCCAAGAGGGGGGGAACACTGAAGCTTTCTTT. Encoded protein: CASSQEGGNTEAFF.

The V gene is TRBV5-1, the J gene TRBJ2-7; unclear D gene. Germline CDR1 is SGHRS and CDR2 is YFSETQ. V lost 4 bases, J lost 3 bases, and 11 bases lay in between. This CDR3 has 13 amino acids. CDR3 bases: TGCGCCAGCAGCGACCCTGCGCGCTACGAGCAGTACTTC. The encoded protein is CASSDPARYEQYF. The whole variable domain, remainder taken from reference TRBV5-1 and TRBJ2-7, is KAGVTQTPRYLIKTRGQQVTLSCSPISGHRSVSWYQQTPGQGLQFLFEYFSETQRNKGNFPGRFSGRQFSNSRSEMNVSTLELGDSALYLCASSDPARYEQYFGPGTRLTVT.

V gene TRBV19 combines with J gene TRBJ1-2; D call uncertain. CDR3 length: 17 residues. CDR1 is LNHDA, CDR2 SQIVND, per germline (reference sequence). V lost 4 bases to trimming and J lost 6 bases, with 24 bases between them. CDR3 DNA sequence: TGTGCCAGTAGTACTAGCCCCCGCTTGAGTCGGAGAGATGGCTACACCTTC. It encodes CASSTSPRLSRRDGYTF.

This clone has just one count. One end of the junction does not line up with germline, which may come from a read error. V gene TRBV4-2 combines with J gene TRBJ2-1; 8 positions match TRBD2. Germline CDR1 is LGHNA and CDR2 is YNFKEQ. The CDR3 loop spans 16 amino acids. The CDR3 spells CVSSLSRAGAHNEQFF. In DNA form, the CDR3 reads TGTGTCAGCAGCCTCTCACGAGCGGGGGCCCACAATGAGCAGTTCTTC.

This chain links TRBV19 with TRBJ2-2; D could derive from TRBD1 or TRBD2 (5 bases each). Germline-derived CDR1 and CDR2 are LNHDA and SQIVND (reference sequence). V lost 1 base to trimming and J lost 5 bases, with 11 bases between them. This CDR3 spans 15 amino acids. The CDR3 protein is CASSIGGVVTGELFF. CDR3 bases: TGTGCCAGTAGTATAGGAGGGGTGGTGACCGGGGAGCTGTTTTTT.

The chain is built from TRBV7-9 and TRBJ2-1, with D maybe TRBD1 (5 bases). This CDR3 has 16 amino acids. V was cut by 5 bases and J by 0 bases, with 14 bases left in between. Per germline, CDR1 SEHNR and CDR2 FQNEAQ (reference sequence). CDR3 coding DNA: TGTGCCAGCAGCGAATTTCAGGGTATCTCCTACAATGAGCAGTTCTTC. Protein product: CASSEFQGISYNEQFF.

The V call is TRBV29-1, the J call TRBJ2-2, with TRBD1 matching over 11 bases. The CDR3 extends over 14 amino acids. CDR1 and CDR2 (germline): SQVTM, ANQGSEA. V trimming: 6 bases; J trimming: 6 bases; junction bases outside the gene matches: 6. The CDR3 DNA follows: TGCAGCGTCTCTCGGGACAGGGGGGCCGGGGAGCTGTTTTTT. It is translated as CSVSRDRGAGELFF.

DNA of the CDR3: TGTGCCAGCAGCACCTGGGGCTACAATGAGCAGTTCTTC. Amino acids: CASSTWGYNEQFF. The chain employs TRBV5-8 and TRBJ2-1; unclear D gene. CDR3 size: 13 residues. Per the germline V gene, CDR1 is SGHTS and CDR2 is YDEGEE. The germline V and J ends were trimmed by 4 bases and 3 bases, with 8 bases remaining between them.

The rearrangement joins TRBV2 to TRBJ1-4; TRBD1 might be the D (5 bases). The CDR3 totals 12 residues. From germline, CDR1 is SNHLY and CDR2 FYNNEI. Trimming took 5 bases from V and 8 from J, leaving 9 bases between them. The CDR3, as DNA: TGTGCCAGCAGTCAGGGAGACGAAAAACTGTTTTTT. It specifies CASSQGDEKLFF.

A remark on this clone: The sample carries other DNA sequences with the same CDR3. This sequence joins TRBV5-1 and TRBJ2-2; D might be TRBD1 (6 bases). The V end lost 1 base, the J end lost 5 bases, and 6 bases lay between the germline ends. There are 13 residues in the CDR3. The germline V gene has CDR1 SGHRS and CDR2 YFSETQ. The CDR3, as DNA: TGCGCCAGCAGCTTGACAGGGACCGGGGAGCTGTTTTTT. It translates to CASSLTGTGELFF.

The rearrangement uses TRBV5-1 and TRBJ2-6; D not certain. Trimming pared 4 bases from V and 2 bases from J, leaving 10 bases between. CDR3 size: 15 residues. CDR1 and CDR2 from the germline V gene are SGHRS and YFSETQ. The CDR3 loop reads CASSPLLAGANVLTF. The CDR3 region has the DNA TGCGCCAGCAGCCCCCTCCTAGCTGGGGCCAACGTCCTGACTTTC.

This chain joins TRBV10-1 and TRBJ2-1; the match to TRBD1 covers 9 bases. Per the germline V gene, CDR1 is WNHNN and CDR2 is SYGVQD (reference sequence). The length of the CDR3 is 15 residues. Trimming took 8 bases from V and 4 from J; bases not matched to a gene: 9. DNA of the CDR3: TGCGCCAGCCAGGGAGAGGGACAGGGATACAATGAGCAGTTCTTC. Translating gives CASQGEGQGYNEQFF.

This chain links TRBV30 with TRBJ1-5; D not certain. This CDR3 comprises 13 residues. The germline V gene encodes CDR1 GTSNPN and CDR2 SVGIG (reference sequence). With 3 bases removed from V and 6 bases from J, the gap between germline ends came to 12 bases. The CDR3 DNA reads as TGTGCCTGGAGCCCATTAGGCGGTCAGCCCCAGCATTTT. It translates to CAWSPLGGQPQHF. The entire variable domain, with the rest obtained from reference TRBV30 and TRBJ1-5, is as follows: SQTIHQWPATLVQPVGSPLSLECTVEGTSNPNLYWYRQAAGRGLQLLFYSVGIGQISSEVPQNLSASRPQDRQFILSSKKLLLSDSGFYLCAWSPLGGQPQHFGDGTRLSIL.

This chain connects TRBV5-1 to TRBJ1-4; a possible D gene is TRBD1 (5 bases). Deletions cut 0 bases from V and 8 bases from J, with 8 bases between. The CDR3 is made up of 13 amino acids. CDR1 and CDR2 (germline): SGHRS, YFSETQ. The CDR3 sequence: CASSLAGTEKLFF. The CDR3 region has the DNA TGCGCCAGCAGCTTGGCCGGGACCGAAAAACTGTTTTTT. Full variable domain (remainder filled in from reference TRBV5-1 and TRBJ1-4): KAGVTQTPRYLIKTRGQQVTLSCSPISGHRSVSWYQQTPGQGLQFLFEYFSETQRNKGNFPGRFSGRQFSNSRSEMNVSTLELGDSALYLCASSLAGTEKLFFGSGTQLSVL.

This chain links TRBV19 with TRBJ1-2, with TRBD1 matching over 8 bases. This CDR3 spans 15 amino acids. J gave up 6 bases and V 1 base, and 7 bases lay outside the gene matches. From germline, CDR1 is LNHDA and CDR2 SQIVND (reference sequence). The CDR3 region is CASSIVGSRGHGYTF. In nucleotides, the CDR3 is TGTGCCAGTAGTATAGTAGGGAGCAGGGGGCATGGCTACACCTTC.